These 9 T cell receptor beta chains were sequenced from one sample in a study of radiation and T cells in renal cell carcinoma. The sample's time point: baseline pretreatment blood. As for treatment: 15 Gy SBRT to primary tumor, nephrectomy 4 weeks later. Assay used: immunoSEQ multiplex PCR; TCRdb lists only in-frame clones, some missing. Altogether tens of thousands of clones are present, 80% being singletons, with the ten largest covering approximately 39%. Material: blood, obtained from a patient whose treatment included radiotherapy and nephrectomy. These receptor sequences come from a man between 60 and 70 years old with renal cell carcinoma.

This clone was observed a handful of times. This sequence joins TRBV5-8 and TRBJ1-2; 8 bases match TRBD1. The length of the CDR3 is 16 residues. Germline V gene lookup returns CDR1 SGHTS and CDR2 YDEGEE. The trim removed 2 bases at V and 1 base at J, leaving 7 bases unmatched. CDR3 region: CASSFRTGRGNYGYTF. DNA of the CDR3: TGTGCCAGCAGCTTCCGGACAGGGAGGGGTAACTATGGCTACACCTTC. Based on the CDR3 plus reference TRBV5-8 and TRBJ1-2, the full variable domain is EAGVTQSPTHLIKTRGQQATLRCSPISGHTSVYWYQQALGLGLQFLLWYDEGEERNRGNFPPRFSGRQFPNYSSELNVNALELEDSALYLCASSFRTGRGNYGYTFGSGTRLTVV.

This chain links TRBV5-6 with TRBJ2-1; D is undetermined. V lost 6 bases, J lost 8 bases, and 12 bases lay in between. Germline V CDR1 and CDR2: SGHDT, YYEEEE. The CDR3 runs 12 residues. The CDR3: CASNRRIDEQFF. CDR3 sequence (DNA): TGTGCCAGCAACCGAAGAATCGATGAGCAGTTCTTC. Combining the CDR3 with reference TRBV5-6 and TRBJ2-1 gives the whole variable domain DAGVTQSPTHLIKTRGQQVTLRCSPKSGHDTVSWYQQALGQGPQFIFQYYEEEERQRGNFPDRFSGHQFPNYSSELNVNALLLGDSALYLCASNRRIDEQFFGPGTRLTVL.

The CDR3 coding sequence is TGTGCCAGCAGCCTAAAACCGGACAGGGGGCGAGAAAAACTGTTTTTT. It encodes CASSLKPDRGREKLFF. The chain recombines TRBV14 with TRBJ1-4, with 11 bases that match TRBD1. The junction had 9 bases not matched to a gene; V was cut back by 4 bases and J by 8 bases. Germline lookup yields CDR1 SGHDN and CDR2 FVKESK. This CDR3 is 16 amino acids long.

The J gene is TRBJ2-7, the V gene TRBV2; 9 bases are a match to TRBD1. The CDR3 loop spans 18 amino acids. V was pared by 6 bases and J by 0 bases, with 15 bases of the junction left unmatched. The V gene's germline CDR1 is SNHLY and CDR2 FYNNEI. The DNA of the CDR3 is TGTGCCAGCAGCACCGGACAGGGGATACGGTGGCTCTCCTACGAGCAGTACTTC. Its translation is CASSTGQGIRWLSYEQYF.

This clone was observed a handful of times. The V gene is TRBV28, the J gene TRBJ2-7; D unresolved. Germline loops: CDR1 MDHEN, CDR2 SYDVKM. The CDR3 runs 12 residues. V was cut by 6 bases and J by 7 bases, with 13 bases left in between. The DNA of the CDR3 is TGTGCCAGCAGACGGACCCGCCAAGAGCAGTACTTC. Translating it yields CASRRTRQEQYF. Filled out from reference TRBV28 and TRBJ2-7, the complete variable domain reads DVKVTQSSRYLVKRTGEKVFLECVQDMDHENMFWYRQDPGLGLRLIYFSYDVKMKEKGDIPEGYSVSREKKERFSLILESASTNQTSMYLCASRRTRQEQYFGPGTRLTVT.

This chain uses TRBV6-1 with TRBJ2-3; the match to TRBD2 covers 8 bases. The germline V gene has CDR1 MNHNS and CDR2 SASEGT. The CDR3 is 15 residues long. V trimming: 10 bases; J trimming: 1 base; junction bases outside the gene matches: 10. CDR3 nucleotide sequence: TGTGCCACACACCCCGGGCGGGAGGGCACAGATACGCAGTATTTT. This codes for CATHPGREGTDTQYF.

The CDR3 nucleotides read TGCGCCAGCAGCCAAAGTGCTAGCAGAAACCCCTACGAGCAGTACTTC. Translating gives CASSQSASRNPYEQYF. The chain carries TRBV4-1 and TRBJ2-7, with D possibly matching TRBD2 (5 bases). The CDR3 runs 16 residues. Deletions cut 2 bases from V and 2 bases from J, with 16 bases between. Germline V lookup: CDR1 MGHRA, CDR2 YSYEKL.

The chain combines TRBV4-1 with TRBJ2-6, with D perhaps TRBD1 (5 bases). CDR3 length: 19 amino acids. V lost 0 bases and J 0 bases, leaving 15 bases between the germline ends. CDR1 and CDR2 from the germline V gene are MGHRA and YSYEKL. CDR3 DNA sequence: TGCGCCAGCAGCCAAGATCTGTGGGGCTCAAGCTCTGGGGCCAACGTCCTGACTTTC. Translated: CASSQDLWGSSSGANVLTF.

This chain uses TRBV27 with TRBJ1-3; D may be TRBD1 (6 bases). This CDR3 comprises 14 residues. The germline V and J ends were trimmed by 1 base and 7 bases, with 11 bases remaining between them. The germline V gene encodes CDR1 MNHEY and CDR2 SMNVEV (reference sequence). The CDR3 coding sequence is TGTGCCAGCAGTTTATATTCGGGGGGCAACACCATATATTTT. It specifies CASSLYSGGNTIYF.